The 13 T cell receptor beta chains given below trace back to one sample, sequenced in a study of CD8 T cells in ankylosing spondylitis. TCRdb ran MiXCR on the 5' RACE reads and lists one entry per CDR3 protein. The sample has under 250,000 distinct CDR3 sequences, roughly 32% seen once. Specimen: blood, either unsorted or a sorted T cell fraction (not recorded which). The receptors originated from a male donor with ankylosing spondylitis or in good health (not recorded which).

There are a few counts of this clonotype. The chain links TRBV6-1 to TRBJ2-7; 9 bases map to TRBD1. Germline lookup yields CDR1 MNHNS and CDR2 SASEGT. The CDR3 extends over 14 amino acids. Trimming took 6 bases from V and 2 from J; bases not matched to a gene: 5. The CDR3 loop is CASSRTGAAYEQYF. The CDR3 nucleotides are TGTGCCAGCAGCCGGACAGGGGCAGCCTACGAGCAGTACTTC.

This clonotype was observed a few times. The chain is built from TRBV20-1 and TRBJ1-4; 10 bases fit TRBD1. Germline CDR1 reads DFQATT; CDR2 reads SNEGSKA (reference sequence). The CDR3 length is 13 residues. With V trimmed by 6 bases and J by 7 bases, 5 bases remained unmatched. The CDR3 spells CSARQGATEKLFF. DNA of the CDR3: TGCAGTGCCAGACAGGGGGCGACTGAAAAACTGTTTTTT.

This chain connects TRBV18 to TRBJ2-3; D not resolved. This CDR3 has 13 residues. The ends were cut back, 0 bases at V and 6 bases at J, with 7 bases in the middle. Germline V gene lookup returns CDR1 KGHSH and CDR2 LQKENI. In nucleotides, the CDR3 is TGTGCCAGCTCACCACCGGGGATGGATACGCAGTATTTT. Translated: CASSPPGMDTQYF.

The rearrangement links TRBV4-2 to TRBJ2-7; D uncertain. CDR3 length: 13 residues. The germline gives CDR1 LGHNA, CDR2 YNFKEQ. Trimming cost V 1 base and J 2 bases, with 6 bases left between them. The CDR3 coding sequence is TGTGCCAGCAGCCAAGCAATTGCCTACGAGCAGTACTTC. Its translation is CASSQAIAYEQYF.

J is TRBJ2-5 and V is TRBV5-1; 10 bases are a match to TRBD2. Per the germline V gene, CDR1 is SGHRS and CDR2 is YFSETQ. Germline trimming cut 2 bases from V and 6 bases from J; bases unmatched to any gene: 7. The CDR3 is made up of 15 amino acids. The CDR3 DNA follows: TGCGCCAGCAGCTTTATAGCGGGGGGCGCGCAGACCCAGTACTTC. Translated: CASSFIAGGAQTQYF.

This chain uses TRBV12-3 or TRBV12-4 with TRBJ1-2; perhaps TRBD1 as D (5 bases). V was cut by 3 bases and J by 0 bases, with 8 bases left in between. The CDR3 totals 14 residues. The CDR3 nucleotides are TGTGCCAGCAGTTTGGGGCTAGCTAACTATGGCTACACCTTC. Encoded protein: CASSLGLANYGYTF.

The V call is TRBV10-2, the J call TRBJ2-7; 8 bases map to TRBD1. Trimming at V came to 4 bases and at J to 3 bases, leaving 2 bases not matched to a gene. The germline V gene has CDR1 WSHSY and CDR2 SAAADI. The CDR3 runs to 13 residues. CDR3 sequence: CASSVDRDYEQYF. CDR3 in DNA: TGCGCCAGCAGTGTGGACAGGGACTACGAGCAGTACTTC.

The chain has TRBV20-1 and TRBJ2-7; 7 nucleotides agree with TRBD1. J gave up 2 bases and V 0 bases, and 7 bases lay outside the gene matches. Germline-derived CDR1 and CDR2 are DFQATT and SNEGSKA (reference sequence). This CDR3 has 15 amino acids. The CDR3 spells CSARDITGVPYEQYF. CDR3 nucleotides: TGCAGTGCTAGAGATATCACAGGGGTTCCCTACGAGCAGTACTTC.

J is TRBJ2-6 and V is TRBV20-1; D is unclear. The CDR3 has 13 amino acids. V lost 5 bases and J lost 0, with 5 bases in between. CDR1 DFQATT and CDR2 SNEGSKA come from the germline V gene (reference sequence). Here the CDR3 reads CSAVTSGANVLTF. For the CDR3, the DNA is TGCAGTGCTGTTACCTCTGGGGCCAACGTCCTGACTTTC.

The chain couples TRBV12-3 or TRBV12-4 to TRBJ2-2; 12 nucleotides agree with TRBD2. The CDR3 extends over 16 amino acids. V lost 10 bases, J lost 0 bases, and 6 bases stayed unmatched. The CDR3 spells CAIKTSGGPNTGELFF. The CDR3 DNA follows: TGTGCCATCAAGACTAGCGGGGGACCGAACACCGGGGAGCTGTTTTTT.

CDR3 region: CSVYPSPGGEYEQYF. Here the CDR3 DNA reads TGCAGCGTTTATCCGAGCCCAGGGGGCGAGTACGAGCAGTACTTC. The gene calls are TRBV29-1 and TRBJ2-7; 8 bases align to TRBD1. The germline V gene has CDR1 SQVTM and CDR2 ANQGSEA. V dropped 5 bases and J dropped 4; count of bases not matched to a gene: 13. CDR3 size: 15 residues.

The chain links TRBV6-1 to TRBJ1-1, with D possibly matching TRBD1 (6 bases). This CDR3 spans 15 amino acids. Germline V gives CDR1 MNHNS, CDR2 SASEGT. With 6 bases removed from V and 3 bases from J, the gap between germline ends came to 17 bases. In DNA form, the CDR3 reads TGTGCCAGCAGACCTCCTGGGGGCGGAGACACTGAAGCTTTCTTT. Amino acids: CASRPPGGGDTEAFF.

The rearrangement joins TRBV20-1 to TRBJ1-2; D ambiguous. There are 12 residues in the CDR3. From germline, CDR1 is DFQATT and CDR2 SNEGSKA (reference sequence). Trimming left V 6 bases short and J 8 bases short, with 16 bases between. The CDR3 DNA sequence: TGCAGTGCCATAGACGGTGCTGTCGGCTACACCTTC. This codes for CSAIDGAVGYTF.